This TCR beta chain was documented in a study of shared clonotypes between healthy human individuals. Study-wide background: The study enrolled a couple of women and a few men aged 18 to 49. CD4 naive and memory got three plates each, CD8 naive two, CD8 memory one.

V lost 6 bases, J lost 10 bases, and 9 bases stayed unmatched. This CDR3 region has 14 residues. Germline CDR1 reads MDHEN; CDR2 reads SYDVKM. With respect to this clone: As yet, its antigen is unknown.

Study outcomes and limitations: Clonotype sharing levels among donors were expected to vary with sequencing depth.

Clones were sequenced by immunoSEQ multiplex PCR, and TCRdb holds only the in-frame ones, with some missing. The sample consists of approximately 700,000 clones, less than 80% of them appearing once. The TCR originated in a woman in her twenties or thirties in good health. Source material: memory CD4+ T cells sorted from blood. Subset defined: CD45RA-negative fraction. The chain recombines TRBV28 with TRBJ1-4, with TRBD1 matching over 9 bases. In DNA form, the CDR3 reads TGTGCCAGCAGGGCGGGACAGGGTATCGGAAAACTGTTTTTT. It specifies CASRAGQGIGKLFF.